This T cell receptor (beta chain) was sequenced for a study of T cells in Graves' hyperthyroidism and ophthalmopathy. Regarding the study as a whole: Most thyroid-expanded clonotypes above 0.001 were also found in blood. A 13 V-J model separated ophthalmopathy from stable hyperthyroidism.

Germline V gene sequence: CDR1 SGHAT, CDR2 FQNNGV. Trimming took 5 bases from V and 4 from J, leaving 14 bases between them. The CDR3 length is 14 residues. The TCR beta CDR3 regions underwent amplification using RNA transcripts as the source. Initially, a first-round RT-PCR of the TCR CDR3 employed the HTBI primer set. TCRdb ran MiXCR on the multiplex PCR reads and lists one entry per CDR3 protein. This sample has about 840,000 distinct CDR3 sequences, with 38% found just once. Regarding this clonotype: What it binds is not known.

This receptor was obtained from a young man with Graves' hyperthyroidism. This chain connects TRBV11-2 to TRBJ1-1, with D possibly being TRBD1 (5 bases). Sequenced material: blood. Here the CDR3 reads CASSTPRGVTEAFF. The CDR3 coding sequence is TGTGCCAGCAGCACGCCCCGAGGGGTCACTGAAGCTTTCTTT.